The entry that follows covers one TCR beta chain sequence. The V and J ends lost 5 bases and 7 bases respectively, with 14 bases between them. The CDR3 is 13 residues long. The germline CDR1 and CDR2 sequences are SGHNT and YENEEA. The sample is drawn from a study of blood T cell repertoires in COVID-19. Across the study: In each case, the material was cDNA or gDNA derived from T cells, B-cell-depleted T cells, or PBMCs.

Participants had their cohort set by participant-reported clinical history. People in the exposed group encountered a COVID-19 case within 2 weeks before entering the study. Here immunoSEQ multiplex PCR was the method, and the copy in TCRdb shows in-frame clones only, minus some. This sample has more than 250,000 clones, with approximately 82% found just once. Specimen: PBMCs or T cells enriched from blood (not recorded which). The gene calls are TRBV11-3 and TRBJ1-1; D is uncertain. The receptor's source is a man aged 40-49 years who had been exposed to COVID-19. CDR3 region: CASSPNRLNEAFF. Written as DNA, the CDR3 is TGTGCCAGCAGCCCAAACCGGTTGAATGAAGCTTTCTTT.